The 19 T cell receptor beta chains in this list originate from one sample, sequenced in a study of shared clonotypes between healthy human individuals. Produced via immunoSEQ multiplex PCR; TCRdb's table is partial and in-frame only. The sample carries a few million clones, roughly 90% recorded once. The sample was naive CD4+ T cells from PBMCs. Subset specified: CD45RA+ positively selected. The receptors were gathered from a man aged 18 to 30 in good health. Some clones in this sample may be carry-over from other donors' samples.

This clone was seen a single time. This chain links TRBV29-1 with TRBJ2-5, with D possibly being TRBD1 or TRBD2 (5 bases each). CDR3 size: 16 residues. Germline CDR1 and CDR2: SQVTM and ANQGSEA. With 0 bases removed from V and 1 base from J, the gap between germline ends came to 15 bases. CDR3 loop: CSVEELGTLVQETQYF. As DNA, the CDR3 is TGCAGCGTTGAAGAATTGGGGACCCTGGTCCAAGAGACCCAGTACTTC.

The chain's CDR3 is CASSSGLAGVRTGELFF. The DNA of the CDR3 is TGTGCCAGCAGTTCGGGACTAGCGGGAGTTCGCACCGGGGAGCTGTTTTTT. This chain uses TRBV5-4 with TRBJ2-2; TRBD2 matches at 14 bases. The CDR3 consists of 17 residues. After removal of 5 bases from V and 4 bases from J, the junction contained 7 bases not matched to a gene. Germline CDR1 reads SGHNT; CDR2 reads YYREEE (reference sequence). The full variable domain, with the rest looked up from reference TRBV5-4 and TRBJ2-2, is ETGVTQSPTHLIKTRGQQVTLRCSSQSGHNTVSWYQQALGQGPQFIFQYYREEENGRGNFPPRFSGLQFPNYSSELNVNALELDDSALYLCASSSGLAGVRTGELFFGEGSRLTVL.

As for this clone: At the DNA level, this CDR3 is encoded by other sequences in the same sample as well. The chain couples TRBV18 to TRBJ2-7, with 8 positions matching TRBD1. Per germline, CDR1 KGHSH and CDR2 LQKENI. The V segment lost 3 bases and the J segment 3 bases; nucleotides outside the gene matches: 4. The CDR3 sequence is 14 residues long. CDR3 DNA sequence: TGTGCCAGCTCACCGGGACAGGTCGGCTACGAGCAGTACTTC. Protein product: CASSPGQVGYEQYF.

This rearrangement joins TRBV30 to TRBJ2-2; D is unclear. Trimming took off 5 bases at V and 5 bases at J, with 6 bases between the two ends. CDR1 GTSNPN and CDR2 SVGIG come from the germline V gene (reference sequence). This CDR3 has 11 amino acids. The DNA for the CDR3 is TGTGCCTGGGGCCAGACCGGGGAGCTGTTTTTT. Protein product: CAWGQTGELFF. Variable domain in full (rest from reference TRBV30 and TRBJ2-2): SQTIHQWPATLVQPVGSPLSLECTVEGTSNPNLYWYRQAAGRGLQLLFYSVGIGQISSEVPQNLSASRPQDRQFILSSKKLLLSDSGFYLCAWGQTGELFFGEGSRLTVL.

V is TRBV11-1 and J is TRBJ2-1, with TRBD2 as a possible D gene (6 bases). V lost 1 base and J lost 9, with 22 bases in between. CDR1 and CDR2 (germline): SGHAT, FQDESV (reference sequence). The CDR3 is 17 residues long. CDR3 in amino acids: CASSLVLTSRATFEQFF. The DNA of the CDR3 is TGTGCCAGCAGCTTAGTGTTAACTAGCCGGGCGACTTTTGAGCAGTTCTTC.

This clone was seen just once. This chain joins TRBV28 and TRBJ2-5; possibly TRBD1 for D (7 bases). Looked up from germline, CDR1 is MDHEN and CDR2 is SYDVKM. V was cut by 3 bases and J by 5 bases, with 16 bases left in between. This CDR3 contains 15 residues. CDR3 nucleotides: TGTGCCAGCAGTTTGCCCGGACAGGCGGGGGAGACCCAGTACTTC. As protein: CASSLPGQAGETQYF.

This clone was counted between two and nine times. This chain links TRBV28 with TRBJ1-1, with unresolved D. Germline V lookup: CDR1 MDHEN, CDR2 SYDVKM. Trimming took off 6 bases at V and 3 bases at J, with 11 bases between the two ends. The CDR3 has 13 residues. CDR3 sequence: CASRDPADTEAFF. DNA of the CDR3: TGTGCCAGCAGGGACCCGGCCGACACTGAAGCTTTCTTT.

V and J are TRBV5-1 and TRBJ1-4, with a weak D call TRBD1 (5 bases). CDR1 and CDR2 (germline): SGHRS, YFSETQ. The CDR3 spans 13 residues. V was cut by 5 bases and J by 10 bases, with 15 bases left in between. CDR3 DNA: TGCGCCAGCAGAGGGCAGGGTTTTCTAAAACTGTTTTTT. This sequence encodes CASRGQGFLKLFF.

This rearrangement joins TRBV25-1 to TRBJ1-1; 7 bases match TRBD1. V trimming: 5 bases; J trimming: 11 bases; junction bases outside the gene matches: 17. The V gene's germline CDR1 is MGHDK and CDR2 SYGVNS. The CDR3 sequence is 15 residues long. Here the CDR3 reads CASSKIGVETGNAFF. The CDR3 region has the DNA TGTGCCAGCAGTAAAATCGGCGTGGAGACAGGGAATGCTTTCTTT. The full variable domain, with the rest looked up from reference TRBV25-1 and TRBJ1-1, is EADIYQTPRYLVIGTGKKITLECSQTMGHDKMYWYQQDPGMELHLIHYSYGVNSTEKGDLSSESTVSRIRTEHFPLTLESARPSHTSQYLCASSKIGVETGNAFFGQGTRLTVV.

This rearrangement joins TRBV7-5 to TRBJ2-4; the table's D gene call, TRBD1, was not cross checked with the DNA. TRBV7-5 is reported as a pseudogene. This CDR3 comprises 15 residues. The CDR3: CARSLPGLAKNIQYF. CDR3 DNA: TGTGCCAGAAGCTTACCAGGGCTAGCCAAAAACATTCAGTACTTC.

With respect to this clone: The sample holds other DNA sequences that translate to the same CDR3. The gene calls are TRBV28 and TRBJ2-7; no definite D call. This CDR3 has 11 residues. The V gene lost 6 bases and the J gene lost 1 base, with 4 bases spanning the gap. Germline CDR1 and CDR2: MDHEN and SYDVKM. The CDR3: CASRHSYEQYF. CDR3 nucleotides: TGTGCCAGCAGGCATTCCTACGAGCAGTACTTC.

This clone was recorded only once. The chain uses TRBV6-6 and TRBJ1-6; 7 nucleotides line up with TRBD1. Germline lookup yields CDR1 MNHNY and CDR2 SVGAGI (reference sequence). Germline trimming cut 3 bases from V and 8 bases from J; bases unmatched to any gene: 4. This CDR3 contains 14 residues. The CDR3 DNA reads as TGTGCCAGCAGTTATGCCAGGGGGGATTCACCCCTCCACTTT. Residues: CASSYARGDSPLHF.

V and J are TRBV6-1 and TRBJ2-7, with D possibly TRBD1 on 6 matching bases. Trimming stripped 3 bases from V and 0 bases from J, with 9 bases between. The CDR3 contains 14 residues. CDR1 MNHNS and CDR2 SASEGT come from the germline V gene. CDR3 loop: CASSESTGSYEQYF. CDR3 sequence (DNA): TGTGCCAGCAGTGAGTCGACAGGCTCCTACGAGCAGTACTTC.

The rearrangement links TRBV28 to TRBJ2-7, with 8 bases lining up with TRBD2. V trimming: 7 bases; J trimming: 4 bases; junction bases outside the gene matches: 18. The CDR3 is 17 residues long. Per germline, CDR1 MDHEN and CDR2 SYDVKM. Written as DNA, the CDR3 is TGTGCCAGCACCCGGGGGGGGGTCACAGCACCCTCATACGAGCAGTACTTC. Protein sequence: CASTRGGVTAPSYEQYF.

The rearrangement joins TRBV4-1 to TRBJ1-1; D is perhaps TRBD1 (6 bases). CDR1 is MGHRA, CDR2 YSYEKL, per germline. Trimming shortened V by 1 base and J by 4 bases, and 16 bases separated the two germline ends. The CDR3 runs to 16 residues. CDR3 residues: CASSQGRGRGSTEAFF. CDR3 DNA: TGCGCCAGCAGCCAAGGGCGGGGGCGCGGCTCCACTGAAGCTTTCTTT.

This clone occurred once. This chain joins TRBV15 and TRBJ2-1; D not certain. CDR3 length equals 16 residues. In germline, CDR1 is LNHNV, CDR2 YYDKDF (reference sequence). Trimming removed 0 bases from V and 9 bases from J, with 18 bases in between. Here the CDR3 reads CATSRDPSARWGEQFF. As DNA, the CDR3 is TGTGCCACCAGCAGAGACCCAAGTGCGAGGTGGGGTGAGCAGTTCTTC.

This clone showed up just a few times. CDR3 nucleotide sequence: TGTGCCAGCAGTTTGTTCACAGGGTTCTCTGGCTACACCTTC. This codes for CASSLFTGFSGYTF. The chain couples TRBV27 to TRBJ1-2; D is perhaps TRBD1 (6 bases). Germline CDR1 and CDR2: MNHEY and SMNVEV (reference sequence). CDR3 size: 14 residues. Trimming removed 3 bases at V and 7 bases at J, with 15 bases between.

V is TRBV27 and J is TRBJ2-7, with TRBD2 matching 7 bases. Germline assignment: CDR1 MNHEY and CDR2 SMNVEV (reference sequence). The CDR3 sequence is 14 residues long. Trimming cost V 2 bases and J 3 bases; bases outside gene matches: 4. DNA for the CDR3: TGTGCCAGCAGTTTAAAGTCGGGAGGCTACGAGCAGTACTTC. Translating it yields CASSLKSGGYEQYF.

The gene calls are TRBV5-1 and TRBJ2-2, with 8 bases that match TRBD2. V lost 1 base to trimming and J lost 2 bases; unmatched junction nucleotides: 7. Germline loops: CDR1 SGHRS, CDR2 YFSETQ. The CDR3 has 17 residues. CDR3 residues: CASSLMTSVQNTGELFF. In DNA form, the CDR3 reads TGCGCCAGCAGCTTGATGACTAGCGTACAAAACACCGGGGAGCTGTTTTTT.